Listed below are T cell receptor beta chains from one sample, sequenced in a study of early T cells in non-severe SARS-CoV-2 infection. TCRdb processed the 5' RACE reads anew with MiXCR; each CDR3 protein has one entry. The sample yields approximately 81,000 distinct CDR3 sequences, less than 15% seen once. Specimen: whole blood. These TCRs come from an adult who was a healthcare worker with PCR-confirmed SARS-CoV-2 infection or an uninfected control (not recorded which). Each CDR3 is given with its conserved first and last residue. The D gene is left open where the match is weak. Not every row has a clone size; where given, it reads once, few, many or a size class.

>NA|TRBJ1-2|TRBV7-9|NA
TGTGCCAGCAGCTCCTCCCCTGGTCAGGATAACTATGGCTACACCTTC
CASSSSPGQDNYGYTF
>NA|TRBJ2-2|TRBV7-8|NA
TGTGCCAGCAGCTTAAGAGGCAGTCCAATCACCGGGGAGCTGTTTTTT
CASSLRGSPITGELFF
>many|TRBJ1-3|TRBV6-1|NA
TGTGCCAGCAACCACCGTGGAGGGGACACCCCTCGGAGGATAGGAAACACCATATATTTT
CASNHRGGDTPRRIGNTIYF
>few|TRBJ2-1|TRBV20-1|NA
TGCAGTGCTAGATCGGTGTCGAGAGTAGAGTTCTTC
CSARSVSRVEFF
>NA|TRBJ2-7|TRBV12-3/TRBV12-4|NA
TGTGCCAGCAGCCTTCGGAGGAAGGCCTACGAGCAGTACTTC
CASSLRRKAYEQYF
>NA|TRBJ1-6|TRBV12-3/TRBV12-4|NA
TGTGCCAGCAGTTTTGCCGGCGGTTCACCCCTCCACTTT
CASSFAGGSPLHF
>few|TRBJ2-3|TRBV28|NA
TGTGCCAGCAGTTTCGGTGGCAGCGGCACAGATACGCAGTATTTT
CASSFGGSGTDTQYF
>many|TRBJ1-1|TRBV5-1|NA
TGCGCCAGCAGCTTGTACCTCGGATCGGGTACTGAAGCTTTCTTT
CASSLYLGSGTEAFF
>NA|TRBJ2-7|TRBV6-6|NA
TGTGCCAGCAGTTACGCAGACTACGAGCAGTACTTC
CASSYADYEQYF
>NA|TRBJ2-1|TRBV7-3|TRBD2
TGTGCCAGCAGCGATGGGACTAGCCGTAGCAATGAGCAGTTCTTC
CASSDGTSRSNEQFF
>few|TRBJ1-1|TRBV3-1|NA
TGTGCCAGCAGCCTCCCCGGGACCCTATTCGCTTCAGCTTTCTTT
CASSLPGTLFASAFF
>NA|TRBJ2-7|TRBV5-1|TRBD2
TGCGCCAGCAGCATAGAGACTAGCGGGGTGTCCTACGAGCAGTACTTC
CASSIETSGVSYEQYF
>few|TRBJ2-1|TRBV7-2|TRBD2
TGTGCCAGCAGCTTTTTGCCGAGTCTAGCGGGAGTAATCAATGAGCAGTTCTTC
CASSFLPSLAGVINEQFF
>NA|TRBJ2-1|TRBV10-2|NA
TGCGCCAGCAGTGAGAATGGCAGGTACAATGAGCAGTTCTTC
CASSENGRYNEQFF
>many|TRBJ1-1|TRBV12-5|NA
TGTGCTAGTGGTTTGGATAGGGGATCCAACACTGAAGCTTTCTTT
CASGLDRGSNTEAFF
>many|TRBJ2-3|TRBV11-2|TRBD2
TGTGCCAGCAACTTTCGGGAGGGGGATACGCAGTATTTT
CASNFREGDTQYF
>once|TRBJ2-1|TRBV11-3|TRBD1
TGTGCCAGCAGCCCCAGACAGGGGAAGCATGAGCAGTTCTTC
CASSPRQGKHEQFF
>NA|TRBJ1-2|TRBV2|NA
TGTGCCAGCAGACGGGACGGTGGAAGCTACACCTTC
CASRRDGGSYTF
>few|TRBJ2-4|TRBV28|TRBD2
TGTGCCAGCAGTAGCCCGGGGACTAGCGGGAGCCGAAACATTCAGTACTTC
CASSSPGTSGSRNIQYF
>NA|TRBJ2-1|TRBV5-1|TRBD2
TGCGCCAGCAGCTTGACTAGCGGGAGGACCTACAATGAGCAGTTCTTC
CASSLTSGRTYNEQFF
>NA|TRBJ1-5|TRBV6-5|NA
TGTGCCAGCAGTTACTCGTTTATCCGGGGCAATCAGCCCCAGCATTTT
CASSYSFIRGNQPQHF
>many|TRBJ2-1|TRBV7-7|TRBD1
TGTGCCAGCAGCCAGGACAGGACTCGAACCAATGAGCAGTTCTTC
CASSQDRTRTNEQFF
>NA|TRBJ1-1|TRBV7-2|NA
TGTGCCAGCAGCTTAGGTCAGGCGAACACTGAAGCTTTCTTT
CASSLGQANTEAFF
>NA|TRBJ2-1|TRBV29-1|NA
TGCAGCGTTGCGGTCGGGAGTGGGGATGAGCAGTTCTTC
CSVAVGSGDEQFF
>few|TRBJ2-7|TRBV28|NA
TGTGCCAGCAGCCAATTCGAGCAGTACTTC
CASSQFEQYF
>few|TRBJ1-5|TRBV18|TRBD1
TGTGCCAGCTCAAGGGACAGTGCCCATCAGCCCCAGCATTTT
CASSRDSAHQPQHF
>many|TRBJ2-7|TRBV11-2|TRBD2
TGTGCCAGCAGCTTATCCTATGGGACTAGCGGGAGGTACGAGCAGTACTTC
CASSLSYGTSGRYEQYF
>few|TRBJ2-7|TRBV29-1|NA
TGCAGCGCTGAGAGTGGGCCCTACGAGCAGTACTTC
CSAESGPYEQYF
>NA|TRBJ2-1|TRBV19|NA
TGTGCCAGTAGTCCAGCGTGGACCTACAATGAGCAGTTCTTC
CASSPAWTYNEQFF
>NA|TRBJ1-2|TRBV29-1|NA
TGCAGCGTTGCTAGACAGAGGGGGGATGGCTACACCTTC
CSVARQRGDGYTF
>many|TRBJ2-7|TRBV5-1|TRBD1
TGCGCCAGCAGCCCAGGGGACAGTTTCTACGAGCAGTACTTC
CASSPGDSFYEQYF
>many|TRBJ2-6|TRBV19|NA
TGTGCCAGTAGTATAGTTGCTGTAGACAGTCTCTCTGGGGCCAACGTCCTGACTTTC
CASSIVAVDSLSGANVLTF
>NA|TRBJ2-3|TRBV5-1|TRBD1
TGCGCCAGCAGCTCCGACCCCCGGGACAGTCGAACAGATACGCAGTATTTT
CASSSDPRDSRTDTQYF
>NA|TRBJ1-1|TRBV18|NA
TGTGCCAGCTCACCACTCGAAGACACTGAAGCTTTCTTT
CASSPLEDTEAFF
>NA|TRBJ2-2|TRBV20-1|NA
TGCAGTGTTCCTAGCGAGGTTACCGGGGAGCTGTTTTTT
CSVPSEVTGELFF
>many|TRBJ2-7|TRBV7-9|NA
TGTGCCAGCAGCTCCGGAGGCAAGGGGTATTTGTACGAGCAGTACTTC
CASSSGGKGYLYEQYF
>few|TRBJ1-2|TRBV5-1|NA
TGCGCCAGCAGACAGGGACCCAACTATGGCTACACCTTC
CASRQGPNYGYTF
>NA|TRBJ2-7|TRBV6-6|NA
TGTGCCAGCGCCTCCGGGGGTCGCTCCTACGAGCAGTACTTC
CASASGGRSYEQYF
>NA|TRBJ2-1|TRBV6-1|NA
TGTGCCAGCAAAGGAGTAAGCCGTTGGGGCAATGAGCAGTTCTTC
CASKGVSRWGNEQFF
>NA|TRBJ2-1|TRBV20-1|TRBD2
TGCAGTGCCAGACGGGCTAGCGGGGCCCCCTTGGATGAGCAGTTCTTC
CSARRASGAPLDEQFF
>few|TRBJ2-4|TRBV29-1|NA
TGCAGCGTTGAAGGGACGGACATTCAGTACTTC
CSVEGTDIQYF
>NA|TRBJ1-1|TRBV12-5|NA
TGTGTTAGTGGTTGGGGGACGAACACTGAAGCTTTCTTT
CVSGWGTNTEAFF
>NA|TRBJ1-2|TRBV3-1|NA
TGTGCCAGCAGCCAAGGCGGCAGACCCTTTGGCTACACCTTC
CASSQGGRPFGYTF
>NA|TRBJ1-6|TRBV5-1|NA
TGCGCCAGCGGGACGGACTATAATTCACCCCTCCACTTT
CASGTDYNSPLHF
>many|TRBJ2-7|TRBV9|TRBD1
TGTGCCAGCAGCCCGAGGGACAGCGAGCAGTACTTC
CASSPRDSEQYF
>few|TRBJ1-5|TRBV21-1|NA
TGTGCCAGCCCTAGGGAAAGGGGGCACAATCAGCCCCAGCATTTT
CASPRERGHNQPQHF